Detailed here is one T cell receptor beta chain. The antigen remains unidentified. Noted treatment: oral pan-JAK inhibitor, 5-10 mg twice daily. Obtained from alopecia areata patients were lesional scalp punch biopsies along with peripheral blood. This CDR3 is 14 amino acids long. CDR1 and CDR2 (germline): SGHTA, FQGNSA. The V segment lost 2 bases and the J segment 7 bases; nucleotides outside the gene matches: 5. RNA was isolated and reverse transcribed to cDNA, the sequencing template. The repertoire was sequenced with immunoSEQ multiplex PCR; TCRdb's copy has only in-frame clones and lacks some. Of about 190,000 clones detected, roughly 66% appear once; the ten largest clones hold approximately 1%. This record belongs to a study of CD8+ T cells in alopecia areata. Across the whole study: A regimen of oral tofacitinib, 5 to 10 mg twice daily, was given to treated patients. Study results and caveats: Unlike in mice, where it was clearer, TCR sharing across patients was less clear, possibly HLA-related. Tofacitinib significantly lowered scalp clonality and expanded CD8+ clones among the top 100.

The specimen comprised CD4+ T cells sorted from blood, sampled at week 24, from a patient treated with tofacitinib. The receptor was isolated from a human donor with alopecia areata. The chain combines TRBV7-2 with TRBJ2-3, with 8 bases matching TRBD2. In DNA, the CDR3 is TGTGCCAGCAGCTTAAGCGGGGGCACGAATACGCAGTATTTT. Encoded protein: CASSLSGGTNTQYF.